These 14 T cell receptor beta chains came from one sample sequenced in a study of blood T cell repertoires in COVID-19. Clones were read by immunoSEQ multiplex PCR, and TCRdb kept only the in-frame ones, dropping some. The sample yields about 98,000 clones, approximately 86% seen once. Sample: peripheral blood. These receptor sequences come from a man in his forties or fifties with acute or convalescent COVID-19.

V usage is TRBV4-1 and J usage is TRBJ2-3, with D perhaps TRBD1 (6 bases). Germline CDR1 and CDR2: MGHRA and YSYEKL. V was shortened by 4 bases and J by 4 bases, with 15 bases between the two germline ends. The CDR3 has 15 amino acids. The CDR3 here is CASSRNFRGADTQYF. The CDR3 DNA is TGCGCCAGCAGCCGAAACTTCAGGGGCGCAGATACGCAGTATTTT.

This sequence joins TRBV14 and TRBJ2-5; 14 nucleotides align to TRBD2. V lost 4 bases and J lost 4; bases outside the gene matches: 5. The CDR3 sequence is 16 residues long. Germline CDR1 is SGHDN and CDR2 is FVKESK. The CDR3 DNA follows: TGTGCCAGCAGCCCCGGACTAGCGGGAGGAGGAGAGACCCAGTACTTC. It encodes CASSPGLAGGGETQYF.

The chain recombines TRBV27 with TRBJ1-1; 7 positions agree with TRBD1. Unmatched junction bases numbered 8, after V lost 4 bases and J lost 6 bases. The germline gives CDR1 MNHEY, CDR2 SMNVEV (reference sequence). This CDR3 is 14 amino acids long. The DNA for the CDR3 is TGTGCCAGCAGTTCCCGACAGGGTCGCGCTGAAGCTTTCTTT. It is translated as CASSSRQGRAEAFF.

The chain employs TRBV5-1 and TRBJ1-1, with D possibly matching TRBD1 (6 bases). Trimming left V 0 bases short and J 4 bases short, with 13 bases between. The CDR3 is 15 residues long. Germline V gives CDR1 SGHRS, CDR2 YFSETQ. As DNA, the CDR3 is TGCGCCAGCAGCTTGGAAGCGGCCAGGGGCACTGAAGCTTTCTTT. The encoded protein is CASSLEAARGTEAFF.

The rearrangement links TRBV12-3 or TRBV12-4 to TRBJ1-2, with 10 bases that match TRBD1. The CDR3 runs 13 residues. Trimming at V came to 3 bases and at J to 9 bases, leaving 4 bases not matched to a gene. This chain's CDR3 is CASSLSDRGSYTF. As DNA, the CDR3 is TGTGCCAGCAGTTTGTCGGACAGGGGGAGCTACACCTTC.

This clone was picked up one time. The chain is built from TRBV25-1 and TRBJ1-2; tentative D call: TRBD1 (6 bases). Deletions cut 8 bases from V and 6 bases from J, with 16 bases between. Germline CDR1 and CDR2: MGHDK and SYGVNS. This CDR3 contains 13 residues. CDR3 residues: CASGSGASDGYTF. The CDR3 DNA sequence: TGTGCCAGCGGTTCAGGGGCGTCGGATGGCTACACCTTC.

The V call is TRBV18, the J call TRBJ2-7; the match to TRBD2 covers 9 bases. Germline V gene sequence: CDR1 KGHSH, CDR2 LQKENI. The V segment lost 0 bases and the J segment 3 bases; nucleotides outside the gene matches: 3. CDR3 size: 15 residues. The CDR3 DNA is TGTGCCAGCTCACCACCGACTAGCGGATACTACGAGCAGTACTTC. It yields the protein CASSPPTSGYYEQYF.

V is TRBV6-6 and J is TRBJ2-1, with a tentative D call TRBD2 (5 bases). CDR1 and CDR2 (germline): MNHNY, SVGAGI (reference sequence). V lost 6 bases, J lost 4 bases, and 19 bases lay in between. There are 16 residues in the CDR3. Here the CDR3 reads CASRGDSAEEYNEQFF. In DNA form, the CDR3 reads TGTGCCAGCAGGGGTGATAGCGCCGAGGAATACAATGAGCAGTTCTTC.

In its sample, this clone was seen once. The chain uses TRBV5-1 and TRBJ1-1; D gene uncertain. The CDR3 is made up of 15 amino acids. With 0 bases removed from V and 0 bases from J, the gap between germline ends came to 9 bases. Germline lookup yields CDR1 SGHRS and CDR2 YFSETQ. This chain's CDR3 is CASSLAQNMNTEAFF. Here the CDR3 DNA reads TGCGCCAGCAGCTTGGCCCAGAACATGAACACTGAAGCTTTCTTT. The variable domain in full, with the rest retrieved from reference TRBV5-1 and TRBJ1-1, is KAGVTQTPRYLIKTRGQQVTLSCSPISGHRSVSWYQQTPGQGLQFLFEYFSETQRNKGNFPGRFSGRQFSNSRSEMNVSTLELGDSALYLCASSLAQNMNTEAFFGQGTRLTVV.

CDR3 bases: TGTGCCACCAGCAGCGAGGGACAGGGGGAACTAGCCCCGTACGAGCAGTACTTC. The encoded protein is CATSSEGQGELAPYEQYF. The V gene is TRBV15, the J gene TRBJ2-7, with 11 bases lining up with TRBD1. Trimming at V came to 3 bases and at J to 4 bases, leaving 14 bases not matched to a gene. Germline CDR1 LNHNV, CDR2 YYDKDF (reference sequence). This CDR3 region has 18 residues.

The CDR3 DNA is TGTGCCAGCAGTGAAAGCCTTAACCCGTTTGGCTACACCTTC. Protein product: CASSESLNPFGYTF. The genes are TRBV25-1 and TRBJ1-2; D not resolved. The CDR3 is made up of 14 amino acids. The germline CDR1 and CDR2 sequences are MGHDK and SYGVNS. Trimming pared 2 bases from V and 7 bases from J, leaving 14 bases between.

The genes are TRBV5-4 and TRBJ1-2, with 9 bases fitting TRBD1. The ends lost 0 bases at V and 3 bases at J; junction bases unmatched: 3. Germline V CDR1 and CDR2: SGHNT, YYREEE (reference sequence). The CDR3 length is 15 residues. Here the CDR3 reads CASSLDRDRDYGYTF. DNA of the CDR3: TGTGCCAGCAGCTTGGACCGGGACAGGGACTATGGCTACACCTTC.

V gene TRBV5-1 combines with J gene TRBJ2-5; 8 bases map to TRBD2. The germline CDR1 and CDR2 sequences are SGHRS and YFSETQ. V lost 0 bases and J lost 6; bases outside the gene matches: 4. This CDR3 is built from 14 residues. The chain's CDR3 is CASSLGLASQTQYF. Here the CDR3 DNA reads TGCGCCAGCAGCTTGGGACTAGCGTCGCAGACCCAGTACTTC.

The J gene is TRBJ1-2, the V gene TRBV28, with D maybe TRBD1 (5 bases). The CDR3 has 13 amino acids. Deletions cut 6 bases from V and 7 bases from J, with 15 bases between. The germline gives CDR1 MDHEN, CDR2 SYDVKM. The CDR3 bases are TGTGCCAGCAGGGCAGGGCATCAGGGTGGCTACACCTTC. It codes for CASRAGHQGGYTF.